This T cell receptor beta chain was sequenced in a study of human T cells and chemical hapten exposure. This clonotype appeared a few times. As for time point: patch test 3, about 24 weeks after DPC sensitization. Treatment specified: therapeutic diphenylcyclopropenone sensitization with weekly scalp DPC. TCRdb passed the RACE reads through MiXCR, listing each CDR3 protein once. The data hold just over 95,000 distinct CDR3 sequences, with 25% to 35% observed a single time. The CDR3 totals 17 residues. V was clipped by 0 bases and J by 3 bases, with 15 bases between them. Germline CDR1 reads SGDLS; CDR2 reads YYNGEE.

The rearrangement links TRBV9 to TRBJ2-2; perhaps TRBD2 as D (6 bases). This specimen was whole blood, taken in connection with sensitization to the hapten diphenylcyclopropenone (DPC). The source is a man in his forties with alopecia areata. Some clones in this sample may be carry-over from other donors' samples. CDR3 in DNA: TGTGCCAGCAGCGTAGAGGATCGGGGACTGGACACCGGGGAGCTGTTTTTT. It encodes CASSVEDRGLDTGELFF.